Listed here is a single T cell receptor beta chain. These data come from a study of blood T cell repertoires in COVID-19. About the study: Collection of acute and convalescent COVID-19 samples took place in the United States, Italy and Spain.

TCRdb keeps only in-frame clones here, not all; method: immunoSEQ multiplex PCR. The table includes some 180,000 clones, approximately 90% detected once. CDR1 LGHDT and CDR2 YNNKEL come from the germline V gene (reference sequence). The CDR3 length is 12 residues. The junction had 2 bases not matched to a gene; V was cut back by 2 bases and J by 13 bases. The receptor's source is a man aged 45 to 65 with acute or convalescent COVID-19. V gene TRBV3-1 (or the pseudogene TRBV3-2) combines with J gene TRBJ2-3; TRBD2 matches at 11 bases. Sequencing was carried out using peripheral blood. This CDR3 reads CASSQTTSGEYF. CDR3 in DNA: TGTGCCAGCAGCCAAACGACTAGCGGGGAGTATTTT.